These 21 T cell receptor beta chains share one sample of origin, sequenced in a study of blood T cell repertoires in COVID-19. The table came from immunoSEQ multiplex PCR; TCRdb's copy has only in-frame clones and leaves some out. Of approximately 250,000 clones in the sample, 80% to 90% were seen once. The specimen was peripheral blood. The receptor source for this set is a woman aged 65 to 85 with COVID-19, enrolled during active disease.

The V call is TRBV29-1, the J call TRBJ2-7; 10 bases line up with TRBD1. The CDR3 has 13 residues. Germline values: CDR1 SQVTM, CDR2 ANQGSEA. V lost 4 bases to trimming and J lost 3 bases; unmatched junction nucleotides: 3. In nucleotides, the CDR3 is TGCAGCGTTGTGGGACAGGGGCACTACGAGCAGTACTTC. Its translation is CSVVGQGHYEQYF.

This chain connects TRBV6-6 to TRBJ1-6; 9 bases fit TRBD1. The V and J ends lost 4 bases and 9 bases, in that order; junction bases with no gene match: 10. Looked up from germline, CDR1 is MNHNY and CDR2 is SVGAGI (reference sequence). CDR3 length: 16 amino acids. The CDR3 DNA sequence: TGTGCCAGCAGTTTCACCTCCCTGACAGGGGGTTCACCCCTCCACTTT. It specifies CASSFTSLTGGSPLHF.

Only one count was recorded for this clone. V usage is TRBV10-3 and J usage is TRBJ2-5, with D maybe TRBD1 (6 bases). V lost 6 bases, J lost 4 bases, and 9 bases lay in between. The CDR3 spans 12 residues. Germline V gene lookup returns CDR1 ENHRY and CDR2 SYGVKD. The CDR3 bases are TGTGCCATCAGGCCGGACAGAGAGACCCAGTACTTC. This encodes CAIRPDRETQYF.

The chain links TRBV21-1 to TRBJ2-1; whether TRBD2, the table's D call, matches the DNA was not checked. TRBV21-1 represents a pseudogene. The CDR3 loop spans 14 amino acids. The CDR3 bases are TGTGCCAGCAGCGGGGCGGGGTCCCCCGGTGAGCAGTTCTTC. Protein: CASSGAGSPGEQFF.

This clone was picked up a small number of times. This chain joins TRBV12-5 and TRBJ1-6; D is uncertain. This CDR3 has 13 amino acids. CDR1 is LGHNT and CDR2 is FRNRAP in the germline V gene. The germline V and J ends were trimmed by 2 bases and 9 bases, with 8 bases remaining between them. As DNA, the CDR3 is TGTGCTAGTGGTTTGCCCCCTAGTTCACCCCTCCACTTT. Its protein product is CASGLPPSSPLHF.

J is TRBJ2-5 and V is TRBV29-1; 9 bases line up with TRBD1. CDR1 SQVTM and CDR2 ANQGSEA come from the germline V gene. The CDR3 extends over 13 amino acids. The ends lost 4 bases at V and 3 bases at J; junction bases unmatched: 3. CDR3 amino acids: CSVAGTGKETQYF. In DNA, the CDR3 is TGCAGCGTTGCGGGGACAGGGAAAGAGACCCAGTACTTC.

This clone was detected a few times. This sequence joins TRBV27 and TRBJ2-7; 14 bases agree with TRBD2. The CDR3 loop spans 15 amino acids. CDR1 is MNHEY and CDR2 is SMNVEV in the germline V gene (reference sequence). V dropped 6 bases and J dropped 4; count of bases not matched to a gene: 5. Here the CDR3 reads CASRTSGGASYEQYF. For the CDR3, the DNA is TGTGCCAGCAGGACTAGCGGGGGGGCCAGTTACGAGCAGTACTTC.

This clone was recorded a few times. V usage is TRBV5-1 and J usage is TRBJ2-3; 12 nucleotides agree with TRBD2. Trimming at V came to 0 bases and at J to 1 base, leaving 0 bases not matched to a gene. The CDR3 runs 16 residues. The germline CDR1 and CDR2 sequences are SGHRS and YFSETQ. DNA for the CDR3: TGCGCCAGCAGCTTGGGACTAGCGGGGGGCACAGATACGCAGTATTTT. Translation: CASSLGLAGGTDTQYF.

V usage is TRBV5-4 and J usage is TRBJ2-5; the D gene is possibly TRBD1 (6 bases). The CDR3 covers 13 residues. Looked up from germline, CDR1 is SGHNT and CDR2 is YYREEE (reference sequence). The V end was cut by 3 bases, the J end by 5 bases, with 11 bases between. The CDR3 loop is CASSSGQLETQYF. The CDR3 DNA follows: TGTGCCAGCAGCTCCGGACAGCTGGAGACCCAGTACTTC.

The chain links TRBV29-1 to TRBJ2-3; maybe TRBD1 (5 bases). Germline lookup yields CDR1 SQVTM and CDR2 ANQGSEA. V gave up 3 bases and J gave up 5 bases, with 12 bases separating them. This CDR3 has 13 amino acids. Written as DNA, the CDR3 is TGCAGCGTTGAGTTCCAGGGAATAGATACGCAGTATTTT. It is translated as CSVEFQGIDTQYF.

The chain is built from TRBV20-1 and TRBJ2-1; TRBD2 is a possible D gene (6 bases). The germline CDR1 and CDR2 sequences are DFQATT and SNEGSKA (reference sequence). Trimming took 8 bases from V and 8 from J, leaving 10 bases between them. The CDR3 consists of 10 residues. CDR3 loop: CSPWRDEQFF. For the CDR3, the DNA is TGCAGTCCCTGGAGGGATGAGCAGTTCTTC.

The chain has TRBV7-2 and TRBJ2-5, with 8 positions matching TRBD2. The V segment lost 2 bases and the J segment 5 bases; nucleotides outside the gene matches: 4. CDR1 and CDR2 (germline): SGHTA, FQGNSA. The CDR3 is made up of 14 amino acids. DNA for the CDR3: TGTGCCAGCAGCTTACGGGGGGGCCTTGAGACCCAGTACTTC. Amino acid sequence: CASSLRGGLETQYF. The full variable domain, in which reference TRBV7-2 and TRBJ2-5 provide the parts outside the CDR3, is GAGVSQSPSNKVTEKGKDVELRCDPISGHTALYWYRQSLGQGLEFLIYFQGNSAPDKSGLPSDRFSAERTGGSVSTLTIQRTQQEDSAVYLCASSLRGGLETQYFGPGTRLLVL.

The chain uses TRBV2 and TRBJ2-7; D might be TRBD2 (6 bases). Germline V lookup: CDR1 SNHLY, CDR2 FYNNEI. V was trimmed by 4 bases and J by 2 bases, leaving 15 bases between them. The CDR3 sequence is 15 residues long. The CDR3 here is CASSGGGELPYEQYF. The CDR3 coding sequence is TGTGCCAGCAGTGGTGGAGGGGAATTACCCTACGAGCAGTACTTC.

The V gene is TRBV5-1, the J gene TRBJ2-1, with D tentatively TRBD1 (6 bases). The CDR3 runs to 11 residues. Trimming shortened V by 6 bases and J by 7 bases, and 8 bases separated the two germline ends. CDR1 and CDR2 (germline): SGHRS, YFSETQ. The CDR3 DNA follows: TGCGCCAGCACCAGGGGAAATGAGCAGTTCTTC. Translated, it gives CASTRGNEQFF.

The chain links TRBV4-3 to TRBJ1-5; D is unclear. The CDR3 covers 16 residues. Trimming pared 0 bases from V and 4 bases from J, leaving 13 bases between. Germline V gene lookup returns CDR1 LGHNA and CDR2 YSLEER. The CDR3 coding sequence is TGCGCCAGCAGCCAAGATCTAGGCCTCTGGAATCAGCCCCAGCATTTT. It specifies CASSQDLGLWNQPQHF.

This chain connects TRBV12-3 or TRBV12-4 to TRBJ2-7; D perhaps matches TRBD2 (7 bases). The CDR3 covers 13 residues. Trimming took 5 bases from V and 3 from J, leaving 11 bases between them. The CDR3 region is CASSGRGGYEQYF. Written as DNA, the CDR3 is TGTGCCAGCAGTGGGAGGGGGGGCTACGAGCAGTACTTC.

In its sample, this clone was seen once. This chain joins TRBV5-1 and TRBJ1-2; D is possibly TRBD1 (6 bases). Trimming took off 4 bases at V and 6 bases at J, with 16 bases between the two ends. Germline CDR1 reads SGHRS; CDR2 reads YFSETQ. This CDR3 comprises 14 residues. This CDR3 reads CASSPGQPGDGYTF. The CDR3 nucleotides read TGCGCCAGCAGCCCCGGACAGCCCGGCGATGGCTACACCTTC.

This chain links TRBV28 with TRBJ2-7, with D perhaps TRBD1 (6 bases). V was clipped by 2 bases and J by 7 bases, with 12 bases between them. The germline V gene has CDR1 MDHEN and CDR2 SYDVKM. This CDR3 has 13 amino acids. The CDR3 DNA follows: TGTGCCAGCAGTTTAAAACAGGGTAAAGAGCAGTACTTC. Its protein product is CASSLKQGKEQYF.

This chain uses TRBV29-1 with TRBJ1-1; D not resolved. CDR1 and CDR2 from the germline V gene are SQVTM and ANQGSEA. V gave up 7 bases and J gave up 1 base, with 7 bases separating them. CDR3 length: 11 residues. The CDR3 DNA reads as TGCAGCGGAAACAGGAACACTGAAGCTTTCTTT. It encodes CSGNRNTEAFF.

This chain uses TRBV6-1 with TRBJ2-7; a weak D match, TRBD1 (6 bases). Germline V gene data show CDR1 as MNHNS and CDR2 as SASEGT. This CDR3 spans 13 amino acids. Trimming pared 2 bases from V and 5 bases from J, leaving 10 bases between. The CDR3 region has the DNA TGTGCCAGCAGTGAACAGGGGACGGACGAGCAGTACTTC. It specifies CASSEQGTDEQYF.

The chain has TRBV5-1 and TRBJ1-3, with a tentative D call TRBD1 (6 bases). The germline V gene has CDR1 SGHRS and CDR2 YFSETQ. Between the trimmed V and J ends, which lost 2 bases and 0 bases, there was a span of 9 bases. This CDR3 has 15 amino acids. Written as DNA, the CDR3 is TGCGCCAGCAGCTTAGACAGGACCTCTGGAAACACCATATATTTT. This codes for CASSLDRTSGNTIYF.